The 26 T cell receptor beta chains listed next were all sequenced from one sample in a study of CD8 T cells in Susac syndrome. RNA totalling about 0.5 to 1 ug underwent reverse transcription with random hexamers. TCRdb re-analysed the immunoSEQ multiplex PCR reads in MiXCR, keeping a single row per CDR3 protein. The repertoire holds around 280,000 distinct CDR3 sequences, with approximately 90% as singletons. Sequencing used CD4+ T cells from PBMCs. The receptors derive from a human donor with multiple sclerosis.

This clonotype has just one count. The chain carries TRBV11-1 and TRBJ2-7; a possible D gene is TRBD1 (6 bases). Germline loops: CDR1 SGHAT, CDR2 FQDESV (reference sequence). Trimming took off 2 bases at V and 4 bases at J, with 12 bases between the two ends. This CDR3 region has 14 residues. The CDR3 is CASSLNRELYEQYF. DNA of the CDR3: TGTGCCAGCAGCTTAAACAGGGAGCTATACGAGCAGTACTTC.

This rearrangement joins TRBV10-3 to TRBJ1-3; the D is unclear. The V gene lost 6 bases and the J gene lost 0 bases, with 9 bases spanning the gap. CDR1 and CDR2 from the germline V gene are ENHRY and SYGVKD. The CDR3 contains 14 residues. The CDR3 DNA follows: TGTGCCATCAGGGGAGCGAACTCTGGAAACACCATATATTTT. It translates to CAIRGANSGNTIYF.

This clonotype showed up just once. V is TRBV5-1 and J is TRBJ2-7; 9 bases are shared with TRBD2. This CDR3 has 20 residues. In germline, CDR1 is SGHRS, CDR2 YFSETQ. J was trimmed by 0 bases and V by 0 bases; bases with no gene match: 16. The CDR3 protein is CASSLAGWVAGGPSSYEQYF. CDR3 nucleotides: TGCGCCAGCAGCTTGGCGGGATGGGTCGCGGGGGGGCCGAGCTCCTACGAGCAGTACTTC.

The chain is built from TRBV18 and TRBJ1-2; tentatively, D is TRBD1 (5 bases). The germline V gene encodes CDR1 KGHSH and CDR2 LQKENI. Trimming removed 6 bases from V and 3 bases from J, with 23 bases in between. This CDR3 has 17 amino acids. DNA for the CDR3: TGTGCCAGCTCTCGCTCGGGGGGTAGTGGTGTCGACTATGGCTACACCTTC. As protein: CASSRSGGSGVDYGYTF.

In its sample, this clonotype was seen once. The chain uses TRBV15 and TRBJ1-5; 10 bases align to TRBD1. CDR1 is LNHNV and CDR2 is YYDKDF in the germline V gene (reference sequence). Trimming took 0 bases from V and 5 from J; bases not matched to a gene: 7. This CDR3 region has 17 residues. The CDR3 loop reads CATSRDYAGTGDQPQHF. The CDR3 nucleotides read TGTGCCACCAGCAGAGATTATGCAGGGACAGGGGATCAGCCCCAGCATTTT.

J is TRBJ2-5 and V is TRBV6-5; a possible D gene is TRBD1 (5 bases). V dropped 2 bases and J dropped 2 bases, with 15 bases sitting between them. The CDR3 has 16 residues. Germline V gives CDR1 MNHEY, CDR2 SVGAGI. The CDR3 DNA follows: TGTGCCAGCAGTTACAGGGTGGGATCAGGGCAAGAGACCCAGTACTTC. Translated, it gives CASSYRVGSGQETQYF.

This chain connects TRBV3-1 to TRBJ1-6; unclear D gene. Trimming shortened V by 0 bases and J by 9 bases, and 12 bases separated the two germline ends. The CDR3 covers 15 residues. The germline gives CDR1 LGHDT, CDR2 YNNKEL (reference sequence). CDR3 bases: TGTGCCAGCAGCCAAGATCTAAACAGAGCTTCACCCCTCCACTTT. Residues: CASSQDLNRASPLHF.

The chain uses TRBV29-1 and TRBJ1-2; TRBD1 matches at 9 bases. The CDR3 is made up of 14 amino acids. V lost 4 bases, J lost 2 bases, and 5 bases stayed unmatched. Germline lookup yields CDR1 SQVTM and CDR2 ANQGSEA. CDR3 loop: CSVASTGGNYGYTF. The CDR3 DNA follows: TGCAGCGTTGCCTCGACAGGGGGGAACTATGGCTACACCTTC.

The chain employs TRBV4-1 and TRBJ2-6; D may correspond to TRBD1 or TRBD2 (5 bases each). Germline loops: CDR1 MGHRA, CDR2 YSYEKL. The CDR3 extends over 19 amino acids. Trimming stripped 1 base from V and 0 bases from J, with 16 bases between. CDR3 in DNA: TGCGCCAGCAGCCAAGCCGGCTCAGGGAGTCCCTCTGGGGCCAACGTCCTGACTTTC. Its translation: CASSQAGSGSPSGANVLTF.

The V and J genes are TRBV3-1 and TRBJ2-2; the D gene is possibly TRBD1 (5 bases). The CDR3 sequence is 17 residues long. V dropped 0 bases and J dropped 7 bases, with 18 bases sitting between them. Looked up from germline, CDR1 is LGHDT and CDR2 is YNNKEL (reference sequence). For the CDR3, the DNA is TGTGCCAGCAGCCAAGATCAGGGCAAGAAGGGGCACGGGGAGCTGTTTTTT. It specifies CASSQDQGKKGHGELFF. The full variable domain, completed using reference TRBV3-1 and TRBJ2-2, is DTAVSQTPKYLVTQMGNDKSIKCEQNLGHDTMYWYKQDSKKFLKIMFSYNNKELIINETVPNRFSPKSPDKAHLNLHINSLELGDSAVYFCASSQDQGKKGHGELFFGEGSRLTVL.

The chain is built from TRBV18 and TRBJ2-2; 8 bases fit TRBD2. Losses at the gene ends were 1 base for V and 4 bases for J; bases not matched to a gene: 8. This CDR3 has 17 residues. From germline, CDR1 is KGHSH and CDR2 LQKENI. The CDR3 reads CASSPLGLAGFTGELFF. CDR3 coding DNA: TGTGCCAGCTCACCACTCGGGCTAGCGGGTTTCACCGGGGAGCTGTTTTTT. The complete variable domain, with remaining parts taken from reference TRBV18 and TRBJ2-2, reads NAGVMQNPRHLVRRRGQEARLRCSPMKGHSHVYWYRQLPEEGLKFMVYLQKENIIDESGMPKERFSAEFPKEGPSILRIQQVVRGDSAAYFCASSPLGLAGFTGELFFGEGSRLTVL.

In nucleotides, the CDR3 is TGTGCCACCAGCAGAGACTGGGGGGAGGGCCAACACTACGAGCAGTACTTC. Amino acid sequence: CATSRDWGEGQHYEQYF. This chain connects TRBV15 to TRBJ2-7; the match to TRBD2 covers 7 bases. Germline-derived CDR1 and CDR2 are LNHNV and YYDKDF (reference sequence). This CDR3 contains 17 residues. J was trimmed by 3 bases and V by 0 bases; bases with no gene match: 11.

This clonotype was observed once. This chain connects TRBV6-1 to TRBJ1-2; TRBD1 is a possible D gene (6 bases). The V and J ends lost 5 bases and 2 bases respectively, with 12 bases between them. This CDR3 has 14 residues. Per the germline V gene, CDR1 is MNHNS and CDR2 is SASEGT. The CDR3 protein is CASSPTRGNYGYTF. CDR3 nucleotide sequence: TGTGCCAGCAGTCCTACCAGGGGAAACTATGGCTACACCTTC.

The J gene is TRBJ1-4, the V gene TRBV2; D is ambiguous. Germline loops: CDR1 SNHLY, CDR2 FYNNEI. The CDR3 spans 12 residues. Trimming took 8 bases from V and 7 from J, leaving 11 bases between them. CDR3 DNA: TGTGCCAGCCGTAGCGGTCCTGAAAAACTGTTTTTT. It yields the protein CASRSGPEKLFF.

J is TRBJ2-7 and V is TRBV29-1; D remains unclear. The CDR3 sequence is 13 residues long. V gave up 2 bases and J gave up 6 bases, with 14 bases separating them. Germline V CDR1 and CDR2: SQVTM, ANQGSEA. As DNA, the CDR3 is TGCAGCGTTGAATTCTCCTCGAGGCGCGAGCAGTACTTC. Its translation: CSVEFSSRREQYF.

This clonotype appeared once. The J gene is TRBJ2-3, the V gene TRBV7-9, with 9 bases aligning to TRBD2. This CDR3 contains 15 residues. Germline lookup yields CDR1 SEHNR and CDR2 FQNEAQ (reference sequence). Unmatched junction bases numbered 2, after V lost 4 bases and J lost 0 bases. The CDR3 spells CASSSSGRSTDTQYF. The CDR3 DNA reads as TGTGCCAGCAGCTCAAGCGGGAGGAGCACAGATACGCAGTATTTT.

This chain links TRBV20-1 with TRBJ1-5; 9 positions match TRBD1. V lost 8 bases to trimming and J lost 1 base; unmatched junction nucleotides: 6. Germline V lookup: CDR1 DFQATT, CDR2 SNEGSKA (reference sequence). This CDR3 is built from 14 residues. The CDR3 loop reads CSISTGGSNQPQHF. The CDR3 DNA reads TGCAGTATTTCGACAGGGGGGAGCAATCAGCCCCAGCATTTT.

The rearrangement links TRBV10-3 to TRBJ2-2; D perhaps matches TRBD1 (6 bases). The CDR3 runs 14 residues. With 4 bases removed from V and 6 bases from J, the gap between germline ends came to 12 bases. Per germline, CDR1 ENHRY and CDR2 SYGVKD. The CDR3 reads CAISALQGAGELFF. For the CDR3, the DNA is TGTGCCATCAGTGCTCTACAGGGAGCCGGGGAGCTGTTTTTT.

V and J are TRBV5-4 and TRBJ2-1; a weak D match, TRBD2 (6 bases). V was pared by 4 bases and J by 0 bases, with 14 bases between. Germline lookup yields CDR1 SGHNT and CDR2 YYREEE (reference sequence). The CDR3 length is 16 residues. CDR3 nucleotides: TGTGCCAGCAGCCTCCCCGGAGGGGACTCCTACAATGAGCAGTTCTTC. This codes for CASSLPGGDSYNEQFF.

The chain combines TRBV6-6 with TRBJ2-1, with TRBD2 as a possible D gene (5 bases). The V end was cut by 7 bases, the J end by 8 bases, with 15 bases between. This CDR3 comprises 13 residues. Germline assignment: CDR1 MNHNY and CDR2 SVGAGI (reference sequence). The CDR3 DNA reads TGTGCCAGCACTGGTTCCGGGGTAGATGAGCAGTTCTTC. The encoded protein is CASTGSGVDEQFF.

The chain couples TRBV5-6 to TRBJ1-5; D is ambiguous. Germline-derived CDR1 and CDR2 are SGHDT and YYEEEE. The V and J ends lost 2 bases and 0 bases respectively, with 12 bases between them. The CDR3 runs 16 residues. The CDR3 bases are TGTGCCAGCAGCTTACGAAGAGGCTATAGCAATCAGCCCCAGCATTTT. It translates to CASSLRRGYSNQPQHF.

The chain joins TRBV12-3 or TRBV12-4 to TRBJ2-7, with D unclear. Trimming cost V 6 bases and J 7 bases, with 10 bases left between them. The CDR3 is made up of 11 amino acids. The CDR3 region has the DNA TGTGCCAGCAGCGCCCCTGGGGAGCAGTACTTC. This gives the protein CASSAPGEQYF.

The chain combines TRBV3-1 with TRBJ2-2; perhaps TRBD2 as D (5 bases). The CDR3 is 16 amino acids. V was cut by 1 base and J by 4 bases, with 13 bases left in between. The germline V gene has CDR1 LGHDT and CDR2 YNNKEL (reference sequence). The CDR3, as DNA: TGTGCCAGCAGCCAAGGTTCGGGGAGATCCACCGGGGAGCTGTTTTTT. It is translated as CASSQGSGRSTGELFF.

The chain uses TRBV12-5 and TRBJ2-3; no clear D. This CDR3 contains 13 residues. The V gene lost 1 base and the J gene lost 2 bases, with 4 bases spanning the gap. Germline CDR1 LGHNT, CDR2 FRNRAP. Here the CDR3 reads CASGLGTTDTQYF. The DNA for the CDR3 is TGTGCTAGTGGTTTGGGCACCACAGATACGCAGTATTTT.

This chain joins TRBV5-6 and TRBJ1-5; possibly TRBD1 for D (6 bases). The V end was cut by 3 bases, the J end by 1 base, with 11 bases between. Per the germline V gene, CDR1 is SGHDT and CDR2 is YYEEEE. The CDR3 covers 15 residues. The CDR3 nucleotides read TGTGCCAGCAGCTCCTACAGGGTAAGCAATCAGCCCCAGCATTTT. The encoded protein is CASSSYRVSNQPQHF.

This sequence joins TRBV14 and TRBJ2-3; D may be TRBD1 (7 bases). V gave up 4 bases and J gave up 3 bases, with 17 bases separating them. The CDR3 spans 16 residues. From germline, CDR1 is SGHDN and CDR2 FVKESK. The CDR3 bases are TGTGCCAGCAGCCCCTTGGAGGGGGCGGTAACAGATACGCAGTATTTT. It translates to CASSPLEGAVTDTQYF.